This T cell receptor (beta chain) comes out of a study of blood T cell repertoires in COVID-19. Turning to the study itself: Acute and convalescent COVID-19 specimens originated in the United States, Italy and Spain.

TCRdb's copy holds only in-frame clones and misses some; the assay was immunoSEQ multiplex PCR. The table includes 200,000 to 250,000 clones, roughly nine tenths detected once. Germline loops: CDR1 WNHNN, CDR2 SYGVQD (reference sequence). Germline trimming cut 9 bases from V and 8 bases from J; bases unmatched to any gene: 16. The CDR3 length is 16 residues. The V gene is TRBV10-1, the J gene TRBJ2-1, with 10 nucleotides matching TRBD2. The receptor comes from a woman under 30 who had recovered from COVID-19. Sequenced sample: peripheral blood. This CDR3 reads CARSPQGSGRDHEQFF. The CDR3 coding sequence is TGCGCCAGAAGCCCTCAGGGGAGCGGGAGGGACCATGAGCAGTTCTTC.